Listed below are T cell receptor beta chains from one sample, sequenced in a study of blood T cells in healthy people across ages. TCRdb processed the 5' RACE reads anew with MiXCR; each CDR3 protein has one entry. The sample lists fewer than 800,000 distinct CDR3 sequences, under 25% occurring once. The sequenced sample consisted of blood. The receptors shown here come from a man in his 70s in good health. Each CDR3 is given with its conserved first and last residue. A D gene is named only where the DNA matches it firmly. Only some rows state a clone size, as once, few, many or a class for expanded clones.

TRBV6-2/TRBV6-3,NA,NA,TRBJ2-7,TGTGCCAGCAGTCGACCCCTAGGGGGGACGGGGGACATCCGGCAGTACTTC,CASSRPLGGTGDIRQYF
TRBV25-1,NA,NA,TRBJ2-7,TGTGCCAGCAGTGACAGGACGGGGACCTACGAGCAGTACTTC,CASSDRTGTYEQYF
TRBV20-1,TRBD2,few,TRBJ2-5,TGCAGTGCTTGTTGTAGCGGGAGGGCCGTAGAGACCCAGTACTTC,CSACCSGRAVETQYF
TRBV6-6,NA,NA,TRBJ2-7,TGTGCCAGCAGTATAGGGGACGGTACCTCCTACGAGCAGTACTTC,CASSIGDGTSYEQYF
TRBV5-1,TRBD2,once,TRBJ2-1,TGCGCCAGCAGCGGAGGGACTAGCCCCTACAATGAGCAGTTCTTC,CASSGGTSPYNEQFF
TRBV18,TRBD1,NA,TRBJ1-4,TGTGCCAGCTCACGCGGACAGGGGGCTAATGAAAAACTGTTTTTT,CASSRGQGANEKLFF
TRBV6-2/TRBV6-3,NA,NA,TRBJ1-1,TGTGCCAGCAGGACGGTGAACACTGAAGCTTTCTTT,CASRTVNTEAFF
TRBV12-3/TRBV12-4,TRBD1,few,TRBJ2-3,TGTGCCAGCAGTTGGGGACAGGTTGGAGATACGCAGTATTTT,CASSWGQVGDTQYF
TRBV5-5,NA,few,TRBJ2-5,TGTGCCAGCAGGGCACCGCCTCCAGGGGAGACCCAGTACTTC,CASRAPPPGETQYF
TRBV7-9,TRBD1,NA,TRBJ2-1,TGTGCCAGCAGCTTAGACGGGACAGGGGGGTTCTTC,CASSLDGTGGFF
TRBV20-1,TRBD1,few,TRBJ2-4,TGCAGTGCTTTGACAGGGGCGTTGGAAAACATTCAGTACTTC,CSALTGALENIQYF
TRBV29-1,NA,NA,TRBJ2-2,TGCAGCGTTGTGGGGCCCACCGGGGAGCTGTTTTTT,CSVVGPTGELFF
TRBV20-1,NA,NA,TRBJ2-5,TGCAGTGCCACGGACCCCAAAGAGACCCAGTACTTC,CSATDPKETQYF
TRBV7-8,TRBD2,NA,TRBJ2-1,TGTGCCAGCAGCTTAGTGAACCGACTAGCGGGACATGAGCAGTTCTTC,CASSLVNRLAGHEQFF
TRBV2,NA,many,TRBJ1-6,TGTGCCAGCAGTGGTCAGGGAAATTCACCCCTCCACTTT,CASSGQGNSPLHF
TRBV21-1,NA,NA,TRBJ2-3,TGTGCCATCCACGAGACTAGCGGCACAGATACGCAGTATTTT,CAIHETSGTDTQYF
TRBV3-1,NA,many,TRBJ2-4,TGTGCCAGCAGCCAGGGGACTGGACCGGGGAACATTCAGTACTTC,CASSQGTGPGNIQYF
TRBV2,TRBD2,NA,TRBJ2-7,TGTGCCAGCAGGCCGGTAGCGGGGGAGTACGAGCAGTACTTC,CASRPVAGEYEQYF
TRBV4-1,NA,few,TRBJ1-1,TGCGCCAGCAGCCTACCAGGGGTGAACACTGAAGCTTTCTTT,CASSLPGVNTEAFF
TRBV28,NA,NA,TRBJ2-1,TGTGCCACCACCGGAGGAAGCTCCTACAATGAGCAGTTCTTC,CATTGGSSYNEQFF
TRBV11-2,TRBD1,NA,TRBJ1-5,TGTGCCAGCCTAGCAGGGGGCACAGATACGCAGCATTTT,CASLAGGTDTQHF
TRBV25-1,NA,NA,TRBJ1-1,TGTGCCAGCATACCGATCGGGGCGTACACTGAAGCTTTCTTT,CASIPIGAYTEAFF
TRBV10-3,TRBD2,few,TRBJ2-2,TGTGCCATCAGCCCGAATACGGCACTAGCGGGCGGCGGGGAGCTGTTTTTT,CAISPNTALAGGGELFF
TRBV20-1,NA,NA,TRBJ1-2,TGCAGTGCTAAGAGGGATATCTATGGCTACACCTTC,CSAKRDIYGYTF
TRBV19,TRBD1,few,TRBJ2-1,TGTGCCAGTGGCGGACAGGGGGCCGGTTCGCATGAGCAGTTCTTC,CASGGQGAGSHEQFF
TRBV18,NA,few,TRBJ1-5,TGTGCCAGCTCAGGAGCGGGGAATCAGCCCCAGCATTTT,CASSGAGNQPQHF
TRBV12-1,NA,NA,TRBJ1-6,TGTGCCAGCAGCAAGCCGTGGGACATCCTTAATTCACCCCTCCACTTT,CASSKPWDILNSPLHF
TRBV5-1,NA,NA,TRBJ2-5,TGCGCCAGCAGCTTGGAACCGGGGCTCCAAGAGACCCAGTACTTC,CASSLEPGLQETQYF
TRBV20-1,NA,few,TRBJ2-2,TGCAGTGCTAGGTCTATCACCGGGACACCCGGTGGGGAGCTGTTTTTT,CSARSITGTPGGELFF
TRBV6-5,NA,NA,TRBJ1-1,TGTGCCAGCAGTACTAACGACAGGAAAGCTGAAGCTTTCTTT,CASSTNDRKAEAFF
TRBV7-9,TRBD1,NA,TRBJ2-7,TGTGCCAGCAGCTTAGTTCGGGACAGGGGATACGAGCAGCACTTC,CASSLVRDRGYEQHF
TRBV11-2,NA,few,TRBJ2-4,TGTGCCAGCAGCTTAGAGGCCAGGGGAGCCAAAAACATTCAGTACTTC,CASSLEARGAKNIQYF